The 31 T cell receptor beta chains reported below all come from one sample, sequenced in a study of shared clonotypes between healthy human individuals. Here immunoSEQ multiplex PCR was the method, and the copy in TCRdb shows in-frame clones only, minus some. The repertoire holds approximately 740,000 clones, with 85% to 95% as singletons. Naive CD8 cells, CD45RO-negative and positively selected for CCR7, excluded terminally differentiated effector memory CD45RA+ cells. The specimen sequenced was naive CD8+ T cells sorted from blood. The receptors stem from a man aged 30 to 39 in good health.

This chain links TRBV27 with TRBJ2-7; 7 nucleotides match TRBD2. Germline V gives CDR1 MNHEY, CDR2 SMNVEV (reference sequence). The V gene end was trimmed by 3 bases and the J gene end by 4 bases; junction bases not matched to a gene: 6. The length of the CDR3 is 14 residues. The CDR3 spells CASSFVGGSYEQYF. The CDR3 bases are TGTGCCAGCAGTTTCGTCGGCGGGAGTTACGAGCAGTACTTC.

This clone was observed a single time. The chain couples TRBV9 to TRBJ2-1; no clear D. With 0 bases removed from V and 12 bases from J, the gap between germline ends came to 7 bases. The CDR3 has 11 amino acids. Germline V gives CDR1 SGDLS, CDR2 YYNGEE. This CDR3 is CASSVEGRQFF. CDR3 coding DNA: TGTGCCAGCAGCGTAGAGGGAAGGCAGTTCTTC.

V usage is TRBV11-2 and J usage is TRBJ1-1; no clear D gene. Per the germline V gene, CDR1 is SGHAT and CDR2 is FQNNGV. V gave up 1 base and J gave up 3 bases, with 15 bases separating them. This CDR3 is built from 16 residues. The CDR3 spells CASSLAGNLEDTEAFF. In nucleotides, the CDR3 is TGTGCCAGCAGCTTAGCGGGTAATCTAGAGGACACTGAAGCTTTCTTT.

This rearrangement joins TRBV2 to TRBJ2-3; 8 nucleotides agree with TRBD2. V lost 8 bases and J lost 8; bases outside the gene matches: 15. Germline V gene sequence: CDR1 SNHLY, CDR2 FYNNEI. This CDR3 region has 15 residues. CDR3 DNA: TGTGCCAGCGCGGGGGTAGCGGGAAGGATTGGTACGCAGTATTTT. This gives the protein CASAGVAGRIGTQYF.

The V gene is TRBV7-9, the J gene TRBJ2-7; no firm D call. Germline V gives CDR1 SEHNR, CDR2 FQNEAQ (reference sequence). The CDR3 loop spans 14 amino acids. Trimming stripped 4 bases from V and 4 bases from J, with 14 bases between. CDR3 nucleotides: TGTGCCAGCAGCTCGGTTACGGGTCAGTACGAGCAGTACTTC. Translating it yields CASSSVTGQYEQYF.

V usage is TRBV9 and J usage is TRBJ1-3; D call uncertain. Trimming cost V 3 bases and J 0 bases, with 10 bases left between them. Germline V gene lookup returns CDR1 SGDLS and CDR2 YYNGEE. This CDR3 comprises 15 residues. CDR3 in DNA: TGTGCCAGCAGCGAGACCAGTAGCTCTGGAAACACCATATATTTT. Translating it yields CASSETSSSGNTIYF.

The gene calls are TRBV29-1 and TRBJ1-1, with 8 bases aligning to TRBD1. Looked up from germline, CDR1 is SQVTM and CDR2 is ANQGSEA. This CDR3 has 16 residues. Trimming cost V 5 bases and J 0 bases; bases outside gene matches: 11. CDR3 amino acids: CSVFLRDRLMNTEAFF. In DNA form, the CDR3 reads TGCAGCGTTTTTCTCCGGGACAGGTTAATGAACACTGAAGCTTTCTTT.

This chain uses TRBV25-1 with TRBJ2-1; 7 nucleotides agree with TRBD1. Trimming at V came to 2 bases and at J to 7 bases, leaving 14 bases not matched to a gene. Germline values: CDR1 MGHDK, CDR2 SYGVNS. The CDR3 is 17 residues long. The chain's CDR3 is CASSERQGPTLENEQFF. The CDR3, as DNA: TGTGCCAGCAGTGAACGACAGGGACCTACTCTAGAAAATGAGCAGTTCTTC.

This chain joins TRBV6-1 and TRBJ2-7, with a weak D call TRBD1 (6 bases). The CDR3 is made up of 15 amino acids. Looked up from germline, CDR1 is MNHNS and CDR2 is SASEGT. Trimming took 3 bases from V and 3 from J, leaving 15 bases between them. The CDR3 nucleotides are TGTGCCAGCAGTGACTTCTTCAGGGGCGGCTACGAGCAGTACTTC. It encodes CASSDFFRGGYEQYF.

This clone has just a few counts. V and J are TRBV18 and TRBJ2-7; 7 bases agree with TRBD1. This CDR3 spans 14 amino acids. The germline gives CDR1 KGHSH, CDR2 LQKENI. J was trimmed by 0 bases and V by 4 bases; bases with no gene match: 3. The CDR3 reads CASSHRDSSYEQYF. CDR3 bases: TGTGCCAGCTCACACAGGGACAGCTCCTACGAGCAGTACTTC.

This chain uses TRBV29-1 with TRBJ1-4, with D unresolved. Germline CDR1 and CDR2: SQVTM and ANQGSEA. Trimming cost V 0 bases and J 11 bases, with 22 bases left between them. This CDR3 has 16 amino acids. In DNA, the CDR3 is TGCAGCGTTGAAGACAAGGTCCTGCCGGGGTTGGGGAAACTGTTTTTT. Amino acid sequence: CSVEDKVLPGLGKLFF. Looking up the rest from reference TRBV29-1 and TRBJ1-4 gives the full variable domain: SAVISQKPSRDICQRGTSLTIQCQVDSQVTMMFWYRQQPGQSLTLIATANQGSEATYESGFVIDKFPISRPNLTFSTLTVSNMSPEDSSIYLCSVEDKVLPGLGKLFFGSGTQLSVL.

V and J are TRBV30 and TRBJ1-5; D might be TRBD1 (6 bases). The CDR3 consists of 14 residues. Trimming took 0 bases from V and 4 from J, leaving 10 bases between them. Germline-derived CDR1 and CDR2 are GTSNPN and SVGIG (reference sequence). CDR3 in amino acids: CAWSVTQGNQPQHF. The CDR3 DNA reads as TGTGCCTGGAGTGTAACGCAGGGGAATCAGCCCCAGCATTTT.

About this clone: Other DNA variants within this sample encode the same CDR3. The chain recombines TRBV28 with TRBJ2-5; D perhaps matches TRBD2 (6 bases). The CDR3 contains 13 residues. Germline V gene data show CDR1 as MDHEN and CDR2 as SYDVKM. V gave up 3 bases and J gave up 4 bases, with 9 bases separating them. CDR3 amino acids: CASSLWGGETQYF. CDR3 DNA: TGTGCCAGCAGTTTGTGGGGAGGAGAGACCCAGTACTTC.

The chain couples TRBV10-2 to TRBJ2-7; the match to TRBD1 covers 8 bases. Germline V gene data show CDR1 as WSHSY and CDR2 as SAAADI. Trimming took 4 bases from V and 2 from J; bases not matched to a gene: 4. The CDR3 loop spans 14 amino acids. CDR3 coding DNA: TGCGCCAGCAGTGTAGGGACAGGCGCCTACGAGCAGTACTTC. Translating gives CASSVGTGAYEQYF.

Concerning this clone itself: This sample includes further DNA sequences coding for the same CDR3. J is TRBJ2-1 and V is TRBV5-1, with 8 positions matching TRBD2. J was trimmed by 4 bases and V by 0 bases; bases with no gene match: 3. The CDR3 is 15 amino acids. Germline V gene sequence: CDR1 SGHRS, CDR2 YFSETQ. The CDR3 region is CASSLELADYNEQFF. For the CDR3, the DNA is TGCGCCAGCAGCTTGGAACTAGCGGATTACAATGAGCAGTTCTTC.

A few counts support this clone. V and J are TRBV7-9 and TRBJ1-4; D possibly corresponds to TRBD1 (6 bases). Trimming removed 5 bases at V and 7 bases at J, with 14 bases between. The V gene's germline CDR1 is SEHNR and CDR2 FQNEAQ (reference sequence). The CDR3 has 14 amino acids. CDR3 protein: CASSPRQETEKLFF. The CDR3 coding sequence is TGTGCCAGCAGCCCCAGACAGGAGACTGAAAAACTGTTTTTT.

V usage is TRBV29-1 and J usage is TRBJ2-3; TRBD1 agrees at 7 bases. The CDR3 contains 16 residues. The trim removed 0 bases at V and 2 bases at J, leaving 8 bases unmatched. Looked up from germline, CDR1 is SQVTM and CDR2 is ANQGSEA. CDR3 region: CSVEESTGRNTDTQYF. The CDR3 DNA reads TGCAGCGTTGAAGAATCGACAGGGCGAAACACAGATACGCAGTATTTT.

The chain combines TRBV5-8 with TRBJ1-5, with a possible D match to TRBD1 (6 bases). This CDR3 is built from 13 residues. V gave up 4 bases and J gave up 4 bases, with 9 bases separating them. CDR1 is SGHTS, CDR2 YDEGEE, per germline. The CDR3: CASSGGPNQPQHF. CDR3 nucleotide sequence: TGTGCCAGCAGCGGGGGGCCAAATCAGCCCCAGCATTTT.

This clone was observed once. The genes are TRBV5-1 and TRBJ2-2; D gene unclear. Germline V gene sequence: CDR1 SGHRS, CDR2 YFSETQ. The CDR3 has 12 amino acids. Trimming removed 1 base at V and 7 bases at J, with 5 bases between. The CDR3 is CASSLFDGELFF. DNA for the CDR3: TGCGCCAGCAGCTTGTTCGACGGGGAGCTGTTTTTT.

This chain connects TRBV6-5 to TRBJ2-7; D ambiguous. CDR1 is MNHEY, CDR2 SVGAGI, per germline. V was shortened by 2 bases and J by 4 bases, with 15 bases between the two germline ends. The CDR3 is made up of 15 amino acids. CDR3 coding DNA: TGTGCCAGCAGTTACGGTGGCAGGACCATATACGAGCAGTACTTC. Protein sequence: CASSYGGRTIYEQYF.

This sequence joins TRBV6-6 and TRBJ1-5; TRBD1 is a possible D gene (5 bases). The germline V and J ends were trimmed by 10 bases and 6 bases, with 22 bases remaining between them. The V gene's germline CDR1 is MNHNY and CDR2 SVGAGI (reference sequence). The CDR3 is 15 amino acids. The CDR3 reads CATFPAGEGSQPQHF. DNA of the CDR3: TGTGCCACCTTTCCAGCGGGGGAGGGTAGTCAGCCCCAGCATTTT.

The chain carries TRBV27 and TRBJ1-5; D not certain. Germline loops: CDR1 MNHEY, CDR2 SMNVEV (reference sequence). The CDR3 length is 14 residues. Trimming pared 6 bases from V and 4 bases from J, leaving 13 bases between. The CDR3 here is CASSSRRGNQPQHF. CDR3 bases: TGTGCCAGCAGCTCCCGACGGGGAAATCAGCCCCAGCATTTT.

The rearrangement uses TRBV27 and TRBJ2-5; weak D call: TRBD1 (6 bases). The CDR3 extends over 16 amino acids. Germline CDR1 reads MNHEY; CDR2 reads SMNVEV (reference sequence). Trimming stripped 3 bases from V and 5 bases from J, with 19 bases between. In DNA form, the CDR3 reads TGTGCCAGCAGTTTTCAGGGGCCCGGTATTATGGAGACCCAGTACTTC. It specifies CASSFQGPGIMETQYF.

The rearrangement links TRBV19 to TRBJ1-2; the D is unclear. The CDR3 spans 14 residues. Trimming took 4 bases from V and 2 from J, leaving 11 bases between them. The germline V gene encodes CDR1 LNHDA and CDR2 SQIVND (reference sequence). CDR3 sequence (DNA): TGTGCCAGTAGTAATTTTAAGAGCAACTATGGCTACACCTTC. It encodes CASSNFKSNYGYTF. The variable domain in full, with the rest retrieved from reference TRBV19 and TRBJ1-2, is DGGITQSPKYLFRKEGQNVTLSCEQNLNHDAMYWYRQDPGQGLRLIYYSQIVNDFQKGDIAEGYSVSREKKESFPLTVTSAQKNPTAFYLCASSNFKSNYGYTFGSGTRLTVV.

The chain carries TRBV6-1 and TRBJ2-2; D may be TRBD2 (5 bases). The CDR3 sequence is 14 residues long. The V and J ends lost 7 bases and 6 bases respectively, with 15 bases between them. Germline assignment: CDR1 MNHNS and CDR2 SASEGT. The chain's CDR3 is CASTDGGYAGELFF. In DNA form, the CDR3 reads TGTGCCAGCACCGACGGAGGTTACGCCGGGGAGCTGTTTTTT.

The chain is built from TRBV7-8 and TRBJ2-5; tentatively, D is TRBD1 (5 bases). The germline V gene has CDR1 SGHVS and CDR2 FQNEAQ. V was pared by 3 bases and J by 0 bases, with 17 bases between. CDR3 length: 17 residues. CDR3 bases: TGTGCCAGCAGCTTTCGACGAAGACAGCAATACCAAGAGACCCAGTACTTC. Translated, it gives CASSFRRRQQYQETQYF. The full variable domain, in which reference TRBV7-8 and TRBJ2-5 provide the parts outside the CDR3, is GAGVSQSPRYKVAKRGQDVALRCDPISGHVSLFWYQQALGQGPEFLTYFQNEAQLDKSGLPSDRFFAERPEGSVSTLKIQRTQQEDSAVYLCASSFRRRQQYQETQYFGPGTRLLVL.

The chain is built from TRBV7-9 and TRBJ1-4; D is undetermined. Germline CDR1 reads SEHNR; CDR2 reads FQNEAQ (reference sequence). Trimming took off 5 bases at V and 0 bases at J, with 10 bases between the two ends. The CDR3 loop spans 15 amino acids. The CDR3 DNA reads TGTGCCAGCAGCGACGGAACCCCAACTAATGAAAAACTGTTTTTT. It specifies CASSDGTPTNEKLFF. Full variable domain (missing parts from reference TRBV7-9 and TRBJ1-4): DTGVSQNPRHKITKRGQNVTFRCDPISEHNRLYWYRQTLGQGPEFLTYFQNEAQLEKSRLLSDRFSAERPKGSFSTLEIQRTEQGDSAMYLCASSDGTPTNEKLFFGSGTQLSVL.

The V gene is TRBV28, the J gene TRBJ2-1, with D unresolved. This CDR3 has 13 amino acids. Germline CDR1 MDHEN, CDR2 SYDVKM. Trimming stripped 8 bases from V and 6 bases from J, with 14 bases between. For the CDR3, the DNA is TGTGCCAGCTGCCGTAAGGATTGCAATGAGCAGTTCTTC. This encodes CASCRKDCNEQFF.

A note on this clone: Other DNA sequences in this specimen translate into the identical CDR3. The chain is built from TRBV9 and TRBJ2-2, with D hard to call. This CDR3 region has 13 residues. The germline gives CDR1 SGDLS, CDR2 YYNGEE. Trimming removed 4 bases at V and 2 bases at J, with 6 bases between. DNA of the CDR3: TGTGCCAGCAGCCCTCAAAACACCGGGGAGCTGTTTTTT. Translating it yields CASSPQNTGELFF. The full variable domain, completed using reference TRBV9 and TRBJ2-2, is DSGVTQTPKHLITATGQRVTLRCSPRSGDLSVYWYQQSLDQGLQFLIQYYNGEERAKGNILERFSAQQFPDLHSELNLSSLELGDSALYFCASSPQNTGELFFGEGSRLTVL.

Note on this clone: Other DNA sequences in this specimen translate into the identical CDR3. J is TRBJ2-1 and V is TRBV27, with 10 bases aligning to TRBD2. Trimming at V came to 2 bases and at J to 4 bases, leaving 2 bases not matched to a gene. Per the germline V gene, CDR1 is MNHEY and CDR2 is SMNVEV (reference sequence). The CDR3 is 15 amino acids. CDR3 region: CASSLLAGVYNEQFF. The CDR3 DNA reads as TGTGCCAGCAGTTTACTAGCGGGAGTATACAATGAGCAGTTCTTC.

In DNA form, the CDR3 reads TGCGCCAGCACAGGGGATTCCTACAATGAGCAGTTCTTC. This gives the protein CASTGDSYNEQFF. The genes are TRBV5-1 and TRBJ2-1; perhaps TRBD1 as D (6 bases). V lost 6 bases and J 1 base, leaving 8 bases between the germline ends. The length of the CDR3 is 13 residues. CDR1 is SGHRS, CDR2 YFSETQ, per germline.